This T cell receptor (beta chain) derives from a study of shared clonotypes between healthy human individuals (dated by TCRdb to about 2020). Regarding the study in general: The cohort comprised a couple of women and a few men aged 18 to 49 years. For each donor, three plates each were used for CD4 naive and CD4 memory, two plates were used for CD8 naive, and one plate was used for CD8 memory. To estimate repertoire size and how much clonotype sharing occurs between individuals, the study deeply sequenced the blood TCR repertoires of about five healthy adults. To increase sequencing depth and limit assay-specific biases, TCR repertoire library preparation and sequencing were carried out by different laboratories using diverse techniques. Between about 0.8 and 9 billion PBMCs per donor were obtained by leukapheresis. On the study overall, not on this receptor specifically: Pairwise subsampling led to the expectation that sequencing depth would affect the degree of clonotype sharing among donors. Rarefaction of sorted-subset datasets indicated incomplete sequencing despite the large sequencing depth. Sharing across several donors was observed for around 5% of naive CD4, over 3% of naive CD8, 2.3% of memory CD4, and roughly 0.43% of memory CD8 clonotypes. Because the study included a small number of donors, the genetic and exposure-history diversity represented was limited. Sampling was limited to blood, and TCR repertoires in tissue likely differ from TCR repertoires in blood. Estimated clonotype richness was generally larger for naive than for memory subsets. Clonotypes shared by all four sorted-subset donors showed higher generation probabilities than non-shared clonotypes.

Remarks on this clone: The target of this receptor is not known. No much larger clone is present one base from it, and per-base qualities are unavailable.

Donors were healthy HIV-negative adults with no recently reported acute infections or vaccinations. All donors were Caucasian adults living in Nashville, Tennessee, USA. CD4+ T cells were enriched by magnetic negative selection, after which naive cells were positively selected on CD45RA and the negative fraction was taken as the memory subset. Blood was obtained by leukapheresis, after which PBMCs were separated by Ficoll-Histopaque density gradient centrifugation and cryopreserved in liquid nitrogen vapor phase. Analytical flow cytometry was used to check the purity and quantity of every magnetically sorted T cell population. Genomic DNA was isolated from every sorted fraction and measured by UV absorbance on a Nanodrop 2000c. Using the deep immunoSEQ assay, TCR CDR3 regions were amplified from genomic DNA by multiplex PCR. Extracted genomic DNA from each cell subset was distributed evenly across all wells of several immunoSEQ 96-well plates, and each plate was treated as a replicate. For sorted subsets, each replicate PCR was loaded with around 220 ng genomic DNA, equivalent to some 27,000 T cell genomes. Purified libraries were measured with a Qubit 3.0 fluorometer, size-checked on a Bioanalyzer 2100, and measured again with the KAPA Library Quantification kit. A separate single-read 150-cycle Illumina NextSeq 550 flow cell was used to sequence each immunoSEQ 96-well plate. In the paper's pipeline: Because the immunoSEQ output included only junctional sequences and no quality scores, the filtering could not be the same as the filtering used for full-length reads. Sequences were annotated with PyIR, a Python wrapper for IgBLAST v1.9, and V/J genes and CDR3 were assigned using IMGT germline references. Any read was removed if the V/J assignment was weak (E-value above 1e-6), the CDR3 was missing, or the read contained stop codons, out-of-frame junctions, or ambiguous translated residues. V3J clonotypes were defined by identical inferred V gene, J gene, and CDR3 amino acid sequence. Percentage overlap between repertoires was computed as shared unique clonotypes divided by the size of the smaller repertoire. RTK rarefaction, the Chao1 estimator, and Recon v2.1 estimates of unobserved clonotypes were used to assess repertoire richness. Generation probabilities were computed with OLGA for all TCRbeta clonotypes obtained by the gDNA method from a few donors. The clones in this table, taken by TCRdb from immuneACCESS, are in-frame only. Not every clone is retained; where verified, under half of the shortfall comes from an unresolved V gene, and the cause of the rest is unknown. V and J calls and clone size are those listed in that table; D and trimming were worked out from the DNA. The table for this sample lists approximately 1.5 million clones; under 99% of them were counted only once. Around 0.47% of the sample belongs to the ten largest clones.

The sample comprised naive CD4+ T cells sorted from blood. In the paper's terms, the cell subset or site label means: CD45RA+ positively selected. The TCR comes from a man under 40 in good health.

The CDR3 is CASSAGTGSSAGANVLTF. The DNA reads TGTGCCAGCAGTGCCGGGACAGGTTCTTCGGCTGGGGCCAACGTCCTGACTTTC. The chain was built from TRBV7-9 and TRBJ2-6; 8 of the junction bases match TRBD1. Per the germline V gene (reference sequence), SEHNR is the CDR1 and FQNEAQ is the CDR2. The CDR3 numbers 18 residues from cysteine through phenylalanine. Only the CDR3 DNA is retained, 54 bases long and in frame from the first base. Trimming leaves V shorter by 6 bases and J shorter by 2 bases, with the junction holding 12 bases beyond the gene matches.